This entry features one T cell receptor (beta chain) sequence. This specimen belongs to a study of Ad26.COV2.S vaccination and SARS-CoV-2 variants. For the study at large: The donor participated in the COV1001 trial, in its Ad26.COV2.S arm. Once, or twice with 56 days between doses, Ad26.COV2.S was given intramuscularly.

There are 11 residues in the CDR3. The V gene's germline CDR1 is DFQATT and CDR2 SNEGSKA (reference sequence). Generated by immunoSEQ multiplex PCR, the TCRdb table keeps only in-frame clones and is missing some. The table records around 400,000 clones, 75% to 95% of them present only once. Treatment described: over 15 received Ad26.COV2.S at low or high dose, single or two shots; roughly 5 received placebo; per-sample allocation not given. Day 63 after the first vaccine or placebo injection was the time point for sampling. At a Boston site, the person donating was an adult of 18-55 years. The receptor's source is a person aged 18-65 years who received the Ad26.COV2.S COVID-19 vaccine or a placebo. The rearrangement links TRBV20-1 to TRBJ1-1; D is possibly TRBD1 (5 bases). Sequences were derived from peripheral blood, sampled in a trial of Ad26.COV2.S vaccine versus placebo. CDR3 amino acids: CLGAENTEAFF. Here the CDR3 DNA reads TGCCTAGGGGCAGAGAACACTGAAGCTTTCTTT.